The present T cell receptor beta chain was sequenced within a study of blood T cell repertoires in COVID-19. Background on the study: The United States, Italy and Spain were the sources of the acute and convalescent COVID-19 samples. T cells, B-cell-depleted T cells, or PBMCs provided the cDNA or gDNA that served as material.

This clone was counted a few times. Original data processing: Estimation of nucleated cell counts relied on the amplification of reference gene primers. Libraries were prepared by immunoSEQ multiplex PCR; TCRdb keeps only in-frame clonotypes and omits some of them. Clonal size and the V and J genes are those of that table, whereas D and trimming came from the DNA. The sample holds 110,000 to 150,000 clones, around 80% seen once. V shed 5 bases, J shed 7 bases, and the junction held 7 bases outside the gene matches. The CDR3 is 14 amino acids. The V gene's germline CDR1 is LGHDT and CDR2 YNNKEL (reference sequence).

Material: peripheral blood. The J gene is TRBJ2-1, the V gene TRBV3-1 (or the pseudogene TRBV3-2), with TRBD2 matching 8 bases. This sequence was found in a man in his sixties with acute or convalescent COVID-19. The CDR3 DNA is TGTGCCAGCAGCGAAAGCGGGAGCGCGAATGAGCAGTTCTTC. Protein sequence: CASSESGSANEQFF.